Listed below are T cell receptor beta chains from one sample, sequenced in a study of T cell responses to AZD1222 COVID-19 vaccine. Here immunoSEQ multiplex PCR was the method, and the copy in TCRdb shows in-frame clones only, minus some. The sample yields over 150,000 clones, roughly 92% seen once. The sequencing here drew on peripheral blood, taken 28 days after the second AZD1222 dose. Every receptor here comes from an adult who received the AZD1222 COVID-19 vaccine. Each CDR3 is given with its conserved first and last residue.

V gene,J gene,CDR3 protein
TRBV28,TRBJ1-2,CASSLNGGAGYTF
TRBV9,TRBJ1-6,CASSVGDSPLHF
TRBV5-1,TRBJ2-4,CASFPGQKENIQYF
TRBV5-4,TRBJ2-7,CASSFGGQGSYEQYF
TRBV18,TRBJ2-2,CASSPYGQGDTGELFF
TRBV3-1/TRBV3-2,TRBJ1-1,CASSQGWTEAFF
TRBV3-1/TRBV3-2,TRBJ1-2,CASSQTPAGWRSIYGYTF
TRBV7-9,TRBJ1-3,CASSPGGSVSGNTIYF
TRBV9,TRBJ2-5,CASSVASSRETQYF
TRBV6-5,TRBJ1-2,CASTEGLGYTF
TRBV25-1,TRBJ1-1,CASANWGPEAFF
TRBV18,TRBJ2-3,CASSPPGLPTDTQYF
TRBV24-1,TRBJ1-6,CATRDREGSPLHF
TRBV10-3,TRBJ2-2,CAISSDRAGELFF
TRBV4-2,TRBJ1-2,CASSQDLYGYTF
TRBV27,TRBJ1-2,CASSLSGHGYTF
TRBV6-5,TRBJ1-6,CASSYSTWPVNSPLHF
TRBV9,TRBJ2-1,CASSERDYHNEQFF
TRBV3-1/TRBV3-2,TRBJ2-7,CASSQPGYFSYEQYF
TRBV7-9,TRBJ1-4,CASSRGTLGEKLFF
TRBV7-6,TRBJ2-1,CASSSLPTTSGGVNEQFF
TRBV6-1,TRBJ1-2,CASSESQFHGYTF
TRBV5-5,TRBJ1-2,CASSFWQPSNGYTF
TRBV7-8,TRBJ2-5,CASSLAVDVKRTQYF
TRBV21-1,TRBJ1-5,CASSKGTGRGDSNQPQHF
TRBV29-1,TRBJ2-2,CSVAPRSTGELFF
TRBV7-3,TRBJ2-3,CASSITSGGTDTQYF
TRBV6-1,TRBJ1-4,CASSENPGGIEKLFF
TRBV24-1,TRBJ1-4,CATSDRQDRIEKLFF
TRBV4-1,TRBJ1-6,CASSPQEASTNSPLHF
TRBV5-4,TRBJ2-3,CASRPLAGGIADTQYF
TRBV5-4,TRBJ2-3,CASRSDRSTDTQYF
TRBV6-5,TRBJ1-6,CAASSPLHF